This T cell receptor (beta chain) was profiled in a study of TIL therapy for anti-PD-1-resistant metastatic lung cancer. About the research overall: Progressing patients received lymphodepletion, expanded TIL infusion and IL-2.

The time point denotes: pre-treatment sample, taken before nivolumab and TIL therapy. The immunoSEQ assay was v3. Produced via immunoSEQ multiplex PCR; TCRdb's table is partial and in-frame only. The data contain under 20,000 clones, 75% to 80% of them singletons. CDR1 and CDR2 from the germline V gene are KGHDR and SFDVKD. The germline V and J ends were trimmed by 3 bases and 0 bases, with 7 bases remaining between them. The CDR3 length is 15 residues. The TCR was taken from a person aged 25-79 years with non-small cell lung cancer. The sequences come from blood, collected at baseline. The rearrangement links TRBV24-1 to TRBJ1-4; D is undetermined. The CDR3 protein is CATSDGSATNEKLFF. CDR3 DNA sequence: TGTGCCACCAGTGATGGGAGTGCAACTAATGAAAAACTGTTTTTT.